The 3 T cell receptor beta chains presented below share a single source sample, sequenced in a study of T-cell memory formation after mild COVID-19. TCRdb re-called the 5' RACE reads with MiXCR, one entry per CDR3 protein. The data contain 400,000 to 500,000 distinct CDR3 sequences, roughly 20% of them singletons. The sequencing sample was made of PBMCs or a T cell subset sorted from them (not recorded which). These receptor sequences come from an adult woman who had mild COVID-19 (a few samples of this study predate the infection). Cell type and time point are not known.

This clonotype was detected only once. The chain uses TRBV12-3 or TRBV12-4 and TRBJ2-2; D is ambiguous. The V end was cut by 3 bases, the J end by 7 bases, with 6 bases between. The CDR3 has 12 residues. As DNA, the CDR3 is TGTGCCAGCAGTTTGTGGGTCGGGGAGCTGTTTTTT. Protein sequence: CASSLWVGELFF.

V is TRBV20-1 and J is TRBJ2-1; no clear D. The CDR3 is 13 amino acids. Germline V gene sequence: CDR1 DFQATT, CDR2 SNEGSKA (reference sequence). V was clipped by 4 bases and J by 3 bases, with 10 bases between them. CDR3 in amino acids: CSANIYNYNEQFF. The CDR3 coding sequence is TGCAGTGCTAATATTTACAACTACAATGAGCAGTTCTTC.

The chain is built from TRBV29-1 and TRBJ2-2, with D maybe TRBD1 (5 bases). With 2 bases removed from V and 4 bases from J, the gap between germline ends came to 11 bases. Germline V gene lookup returns CDR1 SQVTM and CDR2 ANQGSEA. The CDR3 extends over 14 amino acids. In DNA form, the CDR3 reads TGCAGCGTTGAATCAGGGTCGGGCACCGGGGAGCTGTTTTTT. Amino acid sequence: CSVESGSGTGELFF.